This T cell receptor beta chain was identified during a study of blood T cell repertoires in COVID-19. Only in-frame clones appear in the TCRdb table, and some are missing; sequencing was by immunoSEQ multiplex PCR. The data contain about 70,000 clones, roughly nine tenths of them seen just once; the ten biggest clones take up 13%. Between the trimmed V and J ends, which lost 2 bases and 0 bases, there was a span of 10 bases. The CDR3 spans 15 residues. CDR1 is SEHNR and CDR2 is FQNEAQ in the germline V gene (reference sequence). This sequence originates from a woman aged 55-75 years with acute or convalescent COVID-19. The sequenced sample consisted of peripheral blood. The chain recombines TRBV7-9 with TRBJ1-1; D gene unclear. This CDR3 is CASSLRQAVNTEAFF. Written as DNA, the CDR3 is TGTGCCAGCAGCTTAAGGCAGGCAGTGAACACTGAAGCTTTCTTT.